What follows is one T cell receptor (beta chain) and its context. What it binds is not known. The data stem from a study of identical twins. Notes on the study in general: Within twin pairs, the out-of-frame alpha sequences they shared showed excess low generation probability. Out-of-frame TCR alpha sharing observed in monozygotic twins exceeded model estimates. Fewer insertions marked abundant cord blood beta clonotypes; young adult naive trended weakly, memory not at all. Beta out-of-frame sequences showed weaker excess sharing between twins.

TCRdb passed the 5' RACE reads through MiXCR, listing each CDR3 protein once. The table has more than 250,000 distinct CDR3 sequences, more than 6.5% seen once; the top ten hold around 2.1%. This CDR3 is built from 15 residues. The ends lost 6 bases at V and 5 bases at J; junction bases unmatched: 5. Germline V CDR1 and CDR2: MNHNS, SASEGT. The same specimen was also included in a second study, on yellow fever vaccine responses in identical twins.

The genes are TRBV6-1 and TRBJ2-2; 11 positions match TRBD1. This receptor was obtained from a woman between 18 and 29 years old in good health. Sample: memory (CD45RO+) T cells sorted from blood. CDR3 in amino acids: CASREDRGRTGELFF. The DNA for the CDR3 is TGTGCCAGCAGGGAGGACAGGGGGCGGACCGGGGAGCTGTTTTTT.